These T cell receptor beta chains were read from a single sample in a study of OX40 agonist ivuxolimab in advanced cancers. Assay used: immunoSEQ multiplex PCR; TCRdb lists only in-frame clones, some missing. The sample consists of tens of thousands of clones, 85% of them appearing once. Sequencing used CD4+ or CD8+ T cells sorted from blood, obtained in a trial of the OX40 agonist ivuxolimab. The receptors stem from an adult with an advanced solid tumor such as melanoma, head and neck, liver or kidney cancer. Each CDR3 is given without its conserved first and last residue. The order of the fields is V gene, J gene, CDR3 protein.

TRBV11-3	TRBJ2-1	ASSPGLGATRPTNEQF
TRBV30	TRBJ2-1	AWFTPGQTNEQF
TRBV4-1	TRBJ2-3	ASSQLDTQY
TRBV7-3	TRBJ2-1	ASSTDGGEQF
TRBV7-9	TRBJ2-1	ASSSTSARNEQF
TRBV7-2	TRBJ2-7	ASSLTGESSYEQY
TRBV30	TRBJ2-2	AWSTGGSTGELF
TRBV25-1	TRBJ2-7	ASSNSGSRYEQY
TRBV7-2	TRBJ1-4	ASSPRQGFTNEKLF
TRBV19	TRBJ1-6	ASSPQTAINSPLH
TRBV6-5	TRBJ1-5	ASRTGDSNQPQH
TRBV10-3	TRBJ2-1	AIRQGADSYNEQF
TRBV30	TRBJ1-2	ACSPIGSLNYGYT
TRBV6-5	TRBJ1-5	ASSRGQGGQPQH
TRBV27	TRBJ2-2	ASRPRQGANTGELF
TRBV28	TRBJ1-2	ASSLLNGYT
TRBV27	TRBJ2-7	ASSLQRGPVLGGRANEQY
TRBV5-1	TRBJ2-1	ASSGQVGGNEQF
TRBV10-3	TRBJ1-1	AIGALNTEAF
TRBV4-1	TRBJ2-5	ASSQGAQQRLAGRGTQY
TRBV5-6	TRBJ2-7	ASIRQGAYEQY
TRBV6-1	TRBJ1-1	ASSELRRGTEAF
TRBV6-6	TRBJ1-1	ASSLVGNTEAF
TRBV19	TRBJ1-5	ASSIRGFRANNQPQH
TRBV6-9	TRBJ1-2	ASSLTWQAYYGYT
TRBV7-3	TRBJ2-7	ASSLMGGEGASYYEQY
TRBV5-1	TRBJ2-5	ASSSSYLFQETQY
TRBV7-3	TRBJ2-1	ASSLRLADHNEQF